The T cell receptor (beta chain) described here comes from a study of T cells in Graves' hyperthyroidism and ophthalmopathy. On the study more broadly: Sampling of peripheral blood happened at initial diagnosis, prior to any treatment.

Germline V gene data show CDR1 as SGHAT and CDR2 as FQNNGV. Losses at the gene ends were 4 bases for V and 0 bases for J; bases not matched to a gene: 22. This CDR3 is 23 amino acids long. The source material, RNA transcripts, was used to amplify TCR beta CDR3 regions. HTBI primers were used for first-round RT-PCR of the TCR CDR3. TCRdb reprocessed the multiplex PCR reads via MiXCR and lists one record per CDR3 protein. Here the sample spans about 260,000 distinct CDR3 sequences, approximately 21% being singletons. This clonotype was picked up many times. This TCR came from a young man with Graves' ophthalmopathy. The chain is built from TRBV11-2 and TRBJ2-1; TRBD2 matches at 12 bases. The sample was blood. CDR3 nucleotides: TGTGCCAGCAGCTCCCTCGGGACAGGGGTCTTCCTAGCGGGAGGGCCCTCCTACAATGAGCAGTTCTTC. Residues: CASSSLGTGVFLAGGPSYNEQFF.